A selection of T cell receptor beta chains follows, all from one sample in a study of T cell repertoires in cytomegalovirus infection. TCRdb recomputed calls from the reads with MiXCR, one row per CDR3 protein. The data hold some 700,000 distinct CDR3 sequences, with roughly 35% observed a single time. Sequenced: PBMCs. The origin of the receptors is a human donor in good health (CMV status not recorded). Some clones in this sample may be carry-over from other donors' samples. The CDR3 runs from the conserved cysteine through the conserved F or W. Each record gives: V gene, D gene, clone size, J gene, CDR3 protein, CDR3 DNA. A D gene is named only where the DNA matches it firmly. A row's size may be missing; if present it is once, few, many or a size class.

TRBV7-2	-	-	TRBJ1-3	CASSPGVAGNTIYF	TGTGCCAGCAGCCCAGGGGTAGCCGGAAACACCATATATTTT
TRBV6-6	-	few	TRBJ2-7	CASSYRDTKREQYF	TGTGCCAGCAGTTACCGGGACACGAAAAGGGAGCAGTACTTC
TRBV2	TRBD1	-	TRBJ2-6	CASSRGQGTSGANVLTF	TGTGCCAGCAGTAGGGGACAGGGGACCTCTGGGGCCAACGTCCTGACTTTC
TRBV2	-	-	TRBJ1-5	CASSSGRYNQPQHF	TGTGCCAGCAGTTCGGGCCGGTACAATCAGCCCCAGCATTTT
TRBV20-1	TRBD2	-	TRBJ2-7	CAGTSGSSEQYF	TGCGCCGGGACTAGCGGGAGCAGCGAGCAGTACTTC
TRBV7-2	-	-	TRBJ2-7	CASSFLGSEQYF	TGTGCCAGCAGCTTTCTTGGGTCCGAGCAGTACTTC
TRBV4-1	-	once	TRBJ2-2	CASSQGSEELFF	TGCGCCAGCAGCCAAGGATCGGAGGAGCTGTTTTTT
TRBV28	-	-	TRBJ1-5	CASSLGRLNSNQPQHF	TGTGCCAGCAGTTTAGGACGATTAAATAGCAATCAGCCCCAGCATTTT
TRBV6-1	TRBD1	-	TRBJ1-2	CASSDRAGGVWGYGYTF	TGTGCCAGCAGTGACCGGGCAGGGGGCGTATGGGGCTATGGCTACACCTTC
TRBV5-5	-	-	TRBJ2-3	CASSAGVSTDTQYF	TGTGCCAGCAGCGCTGGGGTGAGCACAGATACGCAGTATTTT
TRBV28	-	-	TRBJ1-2	CASSLEGAWGYTF	TGTGCCAGCAGTTTGGAAGGGGCGTGGGGCTACACCTTC
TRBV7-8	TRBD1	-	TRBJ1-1	CASSSLTGDGTEAFF	TGTGCCAGCAGCTCTCTGACAGGGGACGGTACTGAAGCTTTCTTT
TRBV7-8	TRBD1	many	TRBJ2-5	CASSDYRDREETQYF	TGTGCCAGCAGCGACTACCGGGACAGGGAAGAGACCCAGTACTTC
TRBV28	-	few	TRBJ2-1	CASSFRGGLPDEF	TGTGCCAGCAGTTTTAGAGGGGGGCTTCCCGATGAATTC
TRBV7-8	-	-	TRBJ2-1	CASSPTAYHEQFF	TGTGCCAGCAGCCCGACTGCTTACCATGAGCAGTTCTTC
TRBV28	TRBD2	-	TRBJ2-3	CASSTLGSGGTDTQYF	TGTGCCAGCAGTACCCTTGGTAGCGGGGGCACAGATACGCAGTATTTT
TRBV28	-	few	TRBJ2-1	CASSFLSAYNEQFF	TGTGCCAGCAGTTTTTTGTCAGCATACAATGAGCAGTTCTTC
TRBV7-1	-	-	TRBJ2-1	CASSTIPPPDEQFF	TGTGCCAGCTCCACTATACCCCCTCCCGATGAGCAGTTCTTC
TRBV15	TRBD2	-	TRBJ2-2	CATSYGTSTSGSTGELFF	TGTGCCACCAGCTACGGGACATCTACTAGCGGGAGTACCGGGGAGCTGTTTTTT
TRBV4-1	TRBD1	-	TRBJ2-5	CASSHGDGTGGQETQYF	TGCGCCAGCAGCCATGGAGACGGGACAGGGGGGCAAGAGACCCAGTACTTC
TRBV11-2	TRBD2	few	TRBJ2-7	CASSSSAGESYEQYF	TGTGCCAGCAGCTCCTCTGCGGGGGAAAGCTACGAGCAGTACTTC
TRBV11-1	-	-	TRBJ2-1	CASSLDGANNEQFF	TGTGCCAGCAGCTTAGATGGAGCAAACAATGAGCAGTTCTTC
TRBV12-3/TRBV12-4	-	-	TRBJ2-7	CASRRQANSYEQYF	TGTGCCAGCAGGCGACAGGCGAACTCCTACGAGCAGTACTTC
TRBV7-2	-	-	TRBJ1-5	CASSLSGATASNQPQHF	TGTGCCAGCAGCTTATCGGGAGCGACAGCCAGCAATCAGCCCCAGCATTTT
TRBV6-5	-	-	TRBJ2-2	CASSYSVSTGELFF	TGTGCCAGCAGTTACTCGGTATCCACCGGGGAGCTGTTTTTT
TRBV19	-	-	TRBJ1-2	CASRNRGYGYTF	TGTGCCAGTAGGAATCGGGGGTATGGCTACACCTTC
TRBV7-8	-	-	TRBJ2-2	CASSLGRDSTGELFF	TGTGCCAGCAGCTTAGGAAGGGATTCCACCGGGGAGCTGTTTTTT
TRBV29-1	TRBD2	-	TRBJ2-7	CSVDWAGGREQYF	TGCAGCGTTGACTGGGCGGGGGGGCGCGAGCAGTACTTC
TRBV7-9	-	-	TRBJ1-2	CASSLVRKANYGYTF	TGTGCCAGCAGCTTAGTCCGGAAAGCTAACTATGGCTACACCTTC
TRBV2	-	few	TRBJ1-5	CASKTLGNQPQHF	TGTGCCAGCAAAACACTCGGCAATCAGCCCCAGCATTTT
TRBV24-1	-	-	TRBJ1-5	CATSVGGPSNQPQHF	TGTGCCACCAGTGTGGGGGGGCCTAGCAATCAGCCCCAGCATTTT
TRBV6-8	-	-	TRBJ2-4	CASSSHGGKLAKNIQYF	TGTGCCAGCAGTTCTCACGGGGGAAAACTAGCCAAAAACATTCAGTACTTC
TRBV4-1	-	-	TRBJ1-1	CASSGRLQGNTEAFF	TGCGCCAGCAGCGGAAGACTCCAGGGAAACACTGAAGCTTTCTTT
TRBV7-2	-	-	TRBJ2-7	CASSFHSLPGNSYEQYF	TGTGCCAGCAGCTTCCACTCACTTCCGGGAAACTCCTACGAGCAGTACTTC
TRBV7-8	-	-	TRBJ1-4	CASSPREGERFNEKLFF	TGTGCCAGCAGCCCCAGGGAGGGTGAACGTTTTAATGAAAAACTGTTTTTT
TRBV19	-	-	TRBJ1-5	CASSIVTGNQPQHF	TGTGCCAGTAGTATCGTGACAGGTAATCAGCCCCAGCATTTT
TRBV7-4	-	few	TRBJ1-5	CASSLEQGPITFNQPQHF	TGTGCCAGCAGCTTAGAGCAGGGGCCGATAACTTTCAATCAGCCCCAGCATTTT
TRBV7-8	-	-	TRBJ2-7	CASSLPTPGGKGNEQYF	TGTGCCAGCAGCTTACCGACACCTGGGGGGAAAGGCAACGAGCAGTACTTC
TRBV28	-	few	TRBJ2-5	CASSLIPKGTQYF	TGTGCCAGCAGTTTAATACCCAAGGGGACCCAGTACTTC
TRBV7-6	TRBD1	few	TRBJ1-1	CASSFPPDRMNTEAFF	TGTGCCAGCAGCTTTCCCCCGGACAGGATGAACACTGAAGCTTTCTTT
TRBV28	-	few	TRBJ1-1	CASRQLRTEAFF	TGTGCCAGCAGACAATTGCGGACTGAAGCTTTCTTT
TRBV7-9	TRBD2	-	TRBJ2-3	CASSLGLSGGPTDTQYF	TGTGCCAGCAGCTTAGGATTGAGCGGGGGCCCCACAGATACGCAGTATTTT
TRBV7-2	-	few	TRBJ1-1	CASSLTVADTEAFF	TGTGCCAGCAGCTTAACGGTGGCGGACACTGAAGCTTTCTTT
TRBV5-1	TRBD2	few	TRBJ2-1	CASSPVRGAGEPEQFF	TGCGCCAGCAGCCCCGTGAGAGGCGCGGGAGAACCTGAGCAGTTCTTC
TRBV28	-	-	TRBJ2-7	CAIQRENPYEQYF	TGTGCCATCCAGAGAGAGAACCCCTACGAGCAGTACTTC
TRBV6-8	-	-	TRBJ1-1	CASSYSRAPNTEAFF	TGTGCCAGCAGTTATTCTCGGGCCCCGAACACTGAAGCTTTCTTT